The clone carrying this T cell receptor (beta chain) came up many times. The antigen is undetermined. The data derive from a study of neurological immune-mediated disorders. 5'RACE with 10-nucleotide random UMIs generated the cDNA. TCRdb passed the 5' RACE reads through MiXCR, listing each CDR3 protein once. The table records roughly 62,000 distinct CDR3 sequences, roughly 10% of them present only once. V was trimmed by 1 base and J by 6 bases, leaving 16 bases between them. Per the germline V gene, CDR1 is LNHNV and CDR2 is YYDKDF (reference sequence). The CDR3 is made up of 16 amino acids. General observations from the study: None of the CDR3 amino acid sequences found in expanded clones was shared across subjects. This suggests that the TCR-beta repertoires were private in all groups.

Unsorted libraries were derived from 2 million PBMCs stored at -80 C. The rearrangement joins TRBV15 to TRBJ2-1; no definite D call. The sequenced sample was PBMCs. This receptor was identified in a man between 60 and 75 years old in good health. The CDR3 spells CATSRVRQVGVNEQFF. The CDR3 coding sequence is TGTGCCACCAGCAGAGTTCGGCAAGTAGGCGTCAATGAGCAGTTCTTC.